The 18 T cell receptor beta chains below all came from one sample that was sequenced in a study of early T cells in non-severe SARS-CoV-2 infection. TCRdb re-called the 5' RACE reads through MiXCR, storing one row per CDR3 protein. This sample yields over 75,000 distinct CDR3 sequences, of which more than 12% are seen a single time; less than 6% belongs to the top ten. The sample consisted of whole blood. These TCRs come from an adult who was a healthcare worker with PCR-confirmed SARS-CoV-2 infection or an uninfected control (not recorded which).

In its sample, this clonotype was seen a few times. The rearrangement uses TRBV6-1 and TRBJ2-7, with D tentatively TRBD2 (6 bases). Trimming cost V 4 bases and J 4 bases, with 14 bases left between them. This CDR3 spans 14 amino acids. Germline CDR1 is MNHNS and CDR2 is SASEGT. DNA of the CDR3: TGTGCCAGCAGTGCTCGTCGGGGGAGGTACGAGCAGTACTTC. Its protein product is CASSARRGRYEQYF.

This clonotype has just a few counts. J is TRBJ2-1 and V is TRBV10-3; 10 positions match TRBD2. V dropped 0 bases and J dropped 6; count of bases not matched to a gene: 14. CDR1 ENHRY and CDR2 SYGVKD come from the germline V gene. CDR3 length: 19 residues. The CDR3 bases are TGTGCCATCAGTGAGTCTAAACTAACTAGCGGGAAACCTGGCAATGAGCAGTTCTTC. Translation gives CAISESKLTSGKPGNEQFF.

This rearrangement joins TRBV29-1 to TRBJ1-2, with 7 bases identical to TRBD1. Losses at the gene ends were 7 bases for V and 8 bases for J; bases not matched to a gene: 7. CDR1 SQVTM and CDR2 ANQGSEA come from the germline V gene. The CDR3 totals 11 residues. CDR3 DNA: TGCAGCGCCCCCGACAGGGTCGGCTACACCTTC. It translates to CSAPDRVGYTF.

This clonotype was counted between two and nine times. The chain recombines TRBV7-9 with TRBJ2-1, with D possibly matching TRBD2 (5 bases). The germline V gene has CDR1 SEHNR and CDR2 FQNEAQ (reference sequence). V lost 4 bases and J 0 bases, leaving 16 bases between the germline ends. The CDR3 is made up of 17 amino acids. As DNA, the CDR3 is TGTGCCAGCAGCTCCCCGTTAGCGCCGGACTCCTACAATGAGCAGTTCTTC. Translation gives CASSSPLAPDSYNEQFF.

The table lists this clonotype with a few counts. The chain couples TRBV12-3 or TRBV12-4 to TRBJ2-1; the D is unclear. Trimming took off 7 bases at V and 2 bases at J, with 12 bases between the two ends. The CDR3 is made up of 14 amino acids. The CDR3 nucleotides are TGTGCCAGCAAGACGTCCTTACCCTACAATGAGCAGTTCTTC. Protein: CASKTSLPYNEQFF.

The chain has TRBV4-1 and TRBJ2-5; 13 bases are a match to TRBD2. Germline V gene sequence: CDR1 MGHRA, CDR2 YSYEKL. This CDR3 contains 18 residues. V shed 4 bases, J shed 3 bases, and the junction held 11 bases outside the gene matches. In DNA, the CDR3 is TGCGCCAGCAGCCCAGGCATTAGACTAGCGGGAGGTAAAGAGACCCAGTACTTC. Protein product: CASSPGIRLAGGKETQYF.

The rearrangement uses TRBV30 and TRBJ1-5; D is perhaps TRBD1 (5 bases). Germline CDR1 and CDR2: GTSNPN and SVGIG (reference sequence). With 4 bases removed from V and 5 bases from J, the gap between germline ends came to 12 bases. The CDR3 consists of 13 residues. CDR3 sequence reads: CAWKTDPDQPQHF. CDR3 in DNA: TGTGCCTGGAAGACAGATCCCGATCAGCCCCAGCATTTT.

The V and J genes are TRBV11-2 and TRBJ2-7; possibly TRBD2 for D (5 bases). V was clipped by 2 bases and J by 2 bases, with 10 bases between them. The germline V gene encodes CDR1 SGHAT and CDR2 FQNNGV. There are 14 residues in the CDR3. The CDR3 reads CASSLMRVPYEQYF. The CDR3 bases are TGTGCCAGCAGCTTAATGCGGGTACCCTACGAGCAGTACTTC.

The chain links TRBV6-2 or TRBV6-3 to TRBJ2-7; no clear D. The CDR3 is 13 residues long. V was cut by 0 bases and J by 2 bases, with 5 bases left in between. Germline V gene sequence: CDR1 MNHEY, CDR2 SVGEGT. CDR3 amino acids: CASSYSPAYEQYF. The CDR3 DNA reads TGTGCCAGCAGTTACTCTCCAGCCTACGAGCAGTACTTC.

The genes are TRBV6-6 and TRBJ1-1; D possibly corresponds to TRBD1 (5 bases). The CDR3 is made up of 13 amino acids. The germline V gene encodes CDR1 MNHNY and CDR2 SVGAGI (reference sequence). V was pared by 2 bases and J by 4 bases, with 8 bases between. The CDR3 sequence is CASSYAGTTEAFF. The CDR3 DNA follows: TGTGCCAGCAGTTACGCGGGGACCACTGAAGCTTTCTTT.

The chain combines TRBV9 with TRBJ2-3; 14 bases are shared with TRBD2. Trimming at V came to 3 bases and at J to 6 bases, leaving 9 bases not matched to a gene. The CDR3 length is 17 residues. Germline CDR1 SGDLS, CDR2 YYNGEE. CDR3 DNA: TGTGCCAGCAGCGGAACCGGGACTAGCGGGAGTCTGGATACGCAGTATTTT. Translation gives CASSGTGTSGSLDTQYF. The whole variable domain, filled in from reference TRBV9 and TRBJ2-3, reads DSGVTQTPKHLITATGQRVTLRCSPRSGDLSVYWYQQSLDQGLQFLIQYYNGEERAKGNILERFSAQQFPDLHSELNLSSLELGDSALYFCASSGTGTSGSLDTQYFGPGTRLTVL.

The chain joins TRBV7-9 to TRBJ2-1; no clear D. The CDR3 has 15 residues. V lost 5 bases to trimming and J lost 3 bases, with 14 bases between them. Germline V gene lookup returns CDR1 SEHNR and CDR2 FQNEAQ (reference sequence). CDR3 loop: CASSPRGGIYNEQFF. The CDR3 bases are TGTGCCAGCAGCCCCCGCGGTGGTATCTACAATGAGCAGTTCTTC.

The chain couples TRBV12-3 or TRBV12-4 to TRBJ2-4, with 7 bases that match TRBD1. With V trimmed by 5 bases and J by 6 bases, 4 bases remained unmatched. This CDR3 region has 13 residues. Written as DNA, the CDR3 is TGTGCCAGCAGTAGGGGGCCCTTAAACATTCAGTACTTC. Its protein is CASSRGPLNIQYF.

V gene TRBV12-3 or TRBV12-4 combines with J gene TRBJ2-2, with D hard to call. Deletions cut 5 bases from V and 9 bases from J, with 10 bases between. The CDR3 consists of 12 residues. The CDR3, as DNA: TGTGCCAGCAGTCTCACACCGAGGGAGCTGTTTTTT. Its protein is CASSLTPRELFF.

V gene TRBV2 combines with J gene TRBJ2-1; no clear D gene. This CDR3 comprises 13 residues. Germline CDR1 SNHLY, CDR2 FYNNEI. Trimming took off 3 bases at V and 6 bases at J, with 9 bases between the two ends. CDR3 amino acids: CASSEDARNEQFF. The CDR3 DNA sequence: TGTGCCAGCAGTGAGGACGCTCGCAATGAGCAGTTCTTC.

The rearrangement links TRBV7-9 to TRBJ2-7; a possible D gene is TRBD2 (6 bases). Germline CDR1 reads SEHNR; CDR2 reads FQNEAQ (reference sequence). The ends were cut back, 2 bases at V and 8 bases at J, with 13 bases in the middle. This CDR3 has 13 amino acids. In nucleotides, the CDR3 is TGTGCCAGCAGCTTATCGGGAGTTGGCAAGCAGTACTTC. Translated, it gives CASSLSGVGKQYF.

This clonotype was found a few times. The V call is TRBV7-9, the J call TRBJ2-3; no reliable D call. CDR1 is SEHNR and CDR2 is FQNEAQ in the germline V gene (reference sequence). This CDR3 spans 12 amino acids. Trimming took off 4 bases at V and 4 bases at J, with 6 bases between the two ends. The CDR3 DNA reads TGTGCCAGCAGCTCCCTTGCAGATACGCAGTATTTT. This translates into CASSSLADTQYF.

This clonotype was counted at least ten times. V is TRBV19 and J is TRBJ2-1, with 7 bases matching TRBD2. Trimming cost V 3 bases and J 5 bases; bases outside gene matches: 7. CDR1 LNHDA and CDR2 SQIVND come from the germline V gene (reference sequence). CDR3 length: 15 amino acids. CDR3 sequence (DNA): TGTGCCAGTAGTATGAGGGACTACCCCCACAATGAGCAGTTCTTC. It specifies CASSMRDYPHNEQFF.